These 7 T cell receptor beta chains share one sample of origin, sequenced in a study of T cell clones after liver transplantation. Sequencing of dividing CFSE-low cells from the MLR defined alloreactive TCRbeta sequences. No antigens are known for them. The protocol was immunoSEQ multiplex PCR, while the TCRdb copy is restricted to in-frame clones and leaves out a portion. The sample comprises 4,500 to 6,000 clones, roughly 39% of which are singletons, and around 13% rests with the top ten. Sequencing was carried out using CD4+ T cells from cultured PBMCs. The receptor set was obtained from a human patient who received a liver transplant. Some T cells here may be from the graft donor.

The chain uses TRBV5-1 and TRBJ1-2; TRBD1 is a possible D gene (5 bases). Germline V CDR1 and CDR2: SGHRS, YFSETQ. This CDR3 is built from 14 residues. V was cut by 0 bases and J by 3 bases, with 9 bases left in between. CDR3 sequence: CASSLEGPDYGYTF. DNA of the CDR3: TGCGCCAGCAGCTTGGAGGGGCCCGACTATGGCTACACCTTC.

By sample share, this clone is medium-sized. The rearrangement links TRBV10-1 to TRBJ2-2, with a tentative D call TRBD1 (6 bases). Germline V CDR1 and CDR2: WNHNN, SYGVQD (reference sequence). CDR3 size: 14 residues. The V end lost 6 bases, the J end lost 0 bases, and 8 bases lay between the germline ends. DNA for the CDR3: TGCGCCAGCAGGAGGACAGCGAACACCGGGGAGCTGTTTTTT. Its translation is CASRRTANTGELFF.

This clone turned up a few times. The chain employs TRBV28 and TRBJ2-3; D remains ambiguous. V was shortened by 5 bases and J by 1 base, with 16 bases between the two germline ends. The CDR3 is made up of 16 amino acids. Germline V gene data show CDR1 as MDHEN and CDR2 as SYDVKM. The CDR3 coding sequence is TGTGCCAGCAGTCCCCCCCCTTTTACAGGCACAGATACGCAGTATTTT. Encoded protein: CASSPPPFTGTDTQYF.

The sample holds a few counts of this clone. The chain links TRBV2 to TRBJ2-4; D uncertain. Germline loops: CDR1 SNHLY, CDR2 FYNNEI. The V end lost 2 bases, the J end lost 0 bases, and 8 bases lay between the germline ends. CDR3 size: 15 residues. The CDR3: CASSERLLAKNIQYF. The CDR3 nucleotides read TGTGCCAGCAGTGAACGGCTACTAGCCAAAAACATTCAGTACTTC.

This clone was recorded only once. The rearrangement links TRBV5-4 to TRBJ1-2; the D is unclear. Trimming took off 4 bases at V and 2 bases at J, with 15 bases between the two ends. The CDR3 runs to 15 residues. Germline CDR1 SGHNT, CDR2 YYREEE (reference sequence). The CDR3 nucleotides read TGTGCCAGCAGCCCGGGAGGGAGTGAAAACTATGGCTACACCTTC. Translation: CASSPGGSENYGYTF.

This clone is medium-sized by share. Other DNA sequences of this sample code for an identical CDR3. The chain recombines TRBV6-5 with TRBJ2-3; D remains ambiguous. This CDR3 has 12 residues. Trimming cost V 0 bases and J 6 bases, with 4 bases left between them. Germline-derived CDR1 and CDR2 are MNHEY and SVGAGI. The CDR3 spells CASSYSGDTQYF. CDR3 DNA sequence: TGTGCCAGCAGTTACTCAGGGGATACGCAGTATTTT.

For this clone: A clone one base away is much larger, so this may be a read error. J is TRBJ2-1 and V is TRBV6-6, with D possibly being TRBD2 (5 bases). The CDR3 is 14 amino acids. Germline lookup yields CDR1 MNHNY and CDR2 SVGAGI (reference sequence). The CDR3 spells CAGSVGSSYNEQFF. For the CDR3, the DNA is TGTGCCGGCAGCGTTGGGAGCTCCTACAATGAGCAGTTCTTC.